The entry that follows covers one T cell receptor (beta chain) sequence. These data come from a study of blood T cell repertoires in COVID-19. Overall study context: Spain, Italy and the United States supplied samples that represented acute and convalescent COVID-19. T cells, B-cell-depleted T cells, or PBMCs provided the cDNA or gDNA that served as material.

V lost 3 bases and J lost 15; bases outside the gene matches: 6. The CDR3 sequence is 14 residues long. Germline loops: CDR1 SGHTA, CDR2 FQGNSA. Original handling: Reference gene primer amplification yielded estimated nucleated cell counts. The assay was immunoSEQ multiplex PCR, and TCRdb's table has in-frame clones only and misses some. D and trimming come from the DNA, and the V and J calls and clone size come from that table. The repertoire holds approximately 300,000 clones, with 80% to 95% as singletons. This rearrangement joins TRBV7-2 to TRBJ2-1; 15 positions match TRBD2. The receptor comes from a woman between 25 and 40 years old with COVID-19, enrolled during active disease. Input material: peripheral blood. The CDR3 DNA reads as TGTGCCAGCAGCTTGAGGACTAGCGGGAGGGCGCCGTTCTTC. Amino acid sequence: CASSLRTSGRAPFF.